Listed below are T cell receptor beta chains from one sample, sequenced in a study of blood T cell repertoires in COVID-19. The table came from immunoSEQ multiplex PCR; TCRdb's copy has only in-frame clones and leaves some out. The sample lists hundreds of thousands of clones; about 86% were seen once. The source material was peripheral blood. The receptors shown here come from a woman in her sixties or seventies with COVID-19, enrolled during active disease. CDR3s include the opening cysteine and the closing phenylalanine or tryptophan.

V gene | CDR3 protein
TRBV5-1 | CASSLAPSSSGEQYF
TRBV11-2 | CASSPRTANTGELFF
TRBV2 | CASSEEGGPYNEQFF
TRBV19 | CASSIGGNAAKTQYF
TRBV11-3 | CASKDRASYEQYF
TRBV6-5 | CASSRQGTDEKLFF
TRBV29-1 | CSPPGTGRWEQYF
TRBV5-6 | CASSSRRVLGRETQYF
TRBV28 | CASSLSYGYTF
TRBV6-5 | CASSPAGTNTGELFF
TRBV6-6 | CASSTRDRGTNQPQHF
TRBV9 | CASSEGWGRASGYTF
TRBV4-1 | CASSPRDSLNSPLHF
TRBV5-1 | CASSAPGQGNYGYTF
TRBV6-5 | CASRRRFYGETQYF
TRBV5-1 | CASRFRGAANEKLFF
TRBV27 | CASSLSTGRTYEQYF
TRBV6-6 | CASSYSRQGAGNTIYF
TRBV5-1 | CASSLNRGGGYTF
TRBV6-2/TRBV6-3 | CASSQSPWDRFSYEQYF
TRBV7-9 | CASSSPAGPTGNTIYF
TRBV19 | CASSRGGSTDTQYF
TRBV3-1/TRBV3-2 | CASSQDHPRGRYEQYF
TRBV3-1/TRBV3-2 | CASSQLAGGSSYEQYF
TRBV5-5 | CASGLSRDFGNQPQHF
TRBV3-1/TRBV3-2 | CASSQDWRPEGETQYF
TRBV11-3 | CASSSPVNEQFF
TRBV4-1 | CASSFRDSPYNEQFF
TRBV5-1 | CASSALGGPSYEQYF
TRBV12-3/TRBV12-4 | CASSSFREQFF
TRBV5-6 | CATDQGQTNTGELFF
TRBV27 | CASSLHRGRMYEQFF
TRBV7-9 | CASRPQGGGDVYTQYF
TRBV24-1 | CATSDSYRAGELFF
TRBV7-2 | CASRLPPVETQYF